This entry lists 21 T cell receptor beta chains sequenced from one sample in a study of T cells after yellow fever vaccination. Each CDR3 protein gets one entry after TCRdb re-called the 5' RACE reads with MiXCR. This table holds 200,000 to 300,000 distinct CDR3 sequences, over 10% found once. The sequenced sample was CD4+ T cells sorted from PBMCs, obtained 45 days after the yellow fever booster vaccination. Receptor source: a man aged 25 to 45 who received the YFV17D yellow fever vaccine.

The chain combines TRBV5-1 with TRBJ2-3; TRBD1 matches at 9 bases. The trim removed 9 bases at V and 5 bases at J, leaving 10 bases unmatched. Germline-derived CDR1 and CDR2 are SGHRS and YFSETQ. This CDR3 spans 14 amino acids. CDR3 loop: CATSGQGQGDTQYF. The CDR3 DNA reads as TGCGCCACCTCGGGACAGGGACAGGGAGATACGCAGTATTTT.

This clonotype was recorded many times. This chain joins TRBV3-1 and TRBJ2-5; D is undetermined. The CDR3 covers 16 residues. Germline V gene lookup returns CDR1 LGHDT and CDR2 YNNKEL (reference sequence). The V and J ends lost 4 bases and 2 bases respectively, with 17 bases between them. CDR3 loop: CASSLRGPVQQETQYF. CDR3 coding DNA: TGTGCCAGCAGCCTCCGTGGTCCAGTACAACAAGAGACCCAGTACTTC.

Turning to this clonotype: The junction and the germline gene differ at one end; a read error may be behind it. The chain has TRBV29-1 and TRBJ2-5; D may be TRBD1 (6 bases). The CDR3 covers 16 residues. Germline CDR1 reads SQVTM; CDR2 reads ANQGSEA. The CDR3 loop is CIVVGGIRGPGETQYF. DNA for the CDR3: TGCATCGTTGTCGGTGGGATCAGGGGCCCTGGAGAGACCCAGTACTTC.

This clonotype was seen a handful of times. This rearrangement joins TRBV29-1 to TRBJ1-4; D remains ambiguous. Trimming cost V 6 bases and J 7 bases, with 9 bases left between them. Germline values: CDR1 SQVTM, CDR2 ANQGSEA. This CDR3 comprises 11 residues. The CDR3 region has the DNA TGCAGCGTACGGAACTTTGAAAAACTGTTTTTT. Its protein is CSVRNFEKLFF.

The DNA of the CDR3 is TGTGCCAGCAGTAGGACAGTTTTGTCTTACGAGCAGTACTTC. It specifies CASSRTVLSYEQYF. The chain is built from TRBV6-1 and TRBJ2-7; D possibly corresponds to TRBD1 (6 bases). Germline assignment: CDR1 MNHNS and CDR2 SASEGT. The length of the CDR3 is 14 residues. V lost 5 bases and J lost 4, with 15 bases in between.

V usage is TRBV11-2 and J usage is TRBJ1-1; the D gene is possibly TRBD1 (6 bases). CDR3 length: 13 amino acids. V was cut by 5 bases and J by 0 bases, with 7 bases left in between. Germline V gene data show CDR1 as SGHAT and CDR2 as FQNNGV. CDR3 coding DNA: TGTGCCAGCAGCAGACAGGTGAACACTGAAGCTTTCTTT. Its protein is CASSRQVNTEAFF.

This clonotype was seen a few times. This chain uses TRBV5-1 with TRBJ2-5; 9 nucleotides agree with TRBD1. Looked up from germline, CDR1 is SGHRS and CDR2 is YFSETQ. V lost 4 bases, J lost 5 bases, and 6 bases stayed unmatched. This CDR3 spans 14 amino acids. CDR3 coding DNA: TGCGCCAGCAGCGACGGGACAGGGCCGGAGACCCAGTACTTC. This encodes CASSDGTGPETQYF.

The chain carries TRBV5-1 and TRBJ2-1; 7 bases map to TRBD2. The V and J ends lost 2 bases and 6 bases, in that order; junction bases with no gene match: 8. Germline V gene lookup returns CDR1 SGHRS and CDR2 YFSETQ. This CDR3 contains 15 residues. This CDR3 is CASSLSGTVTNEQFF. In nucleotides, the CDR3 is TGCGCCAGCAGCTTAAGCGGGACGGTCACCAATGAGCAGTTCTTC.

The genes are TRBV7-2 and TRBJ2-3; 11 nucleotides agree with TRBD2. V dropped 7 bases and J dropped 3; count of bases not matched to a gene: 6. The CDR3 sequence is 15 residues long. Looked up from germline, CDR1 is SGHTA and CDR2 is FQGNSA. CDR3 coding DNA: TGTGCCAGCACCTTTAGCGGGAGGGCAACAGATACGCAGTATTTT. It is translated as CASTFSGRATDTQYF.

This clonotype has a count of ten or more. The V gene is TRBV20-1, the J gene TRBJ2-7; D may be TRBD1 (7 bases). The ends were cut back, 6 bases at V and 7 bases at J, with 19 bases in the middle. Germline V gene lookup returns CDR1 DFQATT and CDR2 SNEGSKA (reference sequence). This CDR3 has 13 amino acids. The CDR3 coding sequence is TGCAGTGCCGCCCTCGAGGGGGCGGGAGAGCAGTACTTC. Translation gives CSAALEGAGEQYF.

This clonotype was found a few times. For the CDR3, the DNA is TGCGCCAGCAGGCAGGCCCTAGGGGCCAACGTCCTGACTTTC. It yields the protein CASRQALGANVLTF. The genes are TRBV5-1 and TRBJ2-6, with D hard to call. Germline lookup yields CDR1 SGHRS and CDR2 YFSETQ. Trimming removed 5 bases at V and 4 bases at J, with 10 bases between. CDR3 length: 14 amino acids.

This clonotype was counted between two and nine times. V gene TRBV20-1 combines with J gene TRBJ2-5; no definite D call. The CDR3 spans 11 residues. V lost 5 bases, J lost 5 bases, and 9 bases lay in between. The germline V gene encodes CDR1 DFQATT and CDR2 SNEGSKA (reference sequence). The CDR3 loop reads CSAEPMETQYF. The DNA of the CDR3 is TGCAGTGCTGAGCCCATGGAGACCCAGTACTTC.

This clonotype was seen only a few times. The CDR3 coding sequence is TGTGCCTCGAAGGGGGGTACTAATGAAAAACTGTTTTTT. This encodes CASKGGTNEKLFF. V and J are TRBV10-3 and TRBJ1-4, with D tentatively TRBD1 (6 bases). The CDR3 covers 13 residues. Germline values: CDR1 ENHRY, CDR2 SYGVKD. V lost 11 bases and J lost 2, with 12 bases in between.

This clonotype was recorded a few times. An end of the junction differs from the germline gene, which may be a read error. This sequence joins TRBV11-2 and TRBJ2-4; the D gene is possibly TRBD1 (6 bases). The CDR3 contains 11 residues. In germline, CDR1 is SGHAT, CDR2 FQNNGV. The CDR3 sequence is CASSLYGQLDF. The CDR3 region has the DNA TGTGCCAGCAGCTTATACGGACAGTTGGACTTC. Full variable domain (remainder filled in from reference TRBV11-2 and TRBJ2-4): EAGVAQSPRYKIIEKRQSVAFWCNPISGHATLYWYQQILGQGPKLLIQFQNNGVVDDSQLPKDRFSAERLKGVDSTLKIQPAKLEDSAVYLCASSLYGQLDFGAGTRLSVL.

This clonotype has just one count. The rearrangement links TRBV5-1 to TRBJ2-2; TRBD1 might be the D (6 bases). CDR1 and CDR2 from the germline V gene are SGHRS and YFSETQ. There are 14 residues in the CDR3. Trimming shortened V by 5 bases and J by 4 bases, and 12 bases separated the two germline ends. In nucleotides, the CDR3 is TGCGCCAGCAGGCCCACAGGGACCACCGGGGAGCTGTTTTTT. This codes for CASRPTGTTGELFF.

This clonotype appeared a few times. The chain links TRBV7-2 to TRBJ2-3; 8 positions agree with TRBD2. The length of the CDR3 is 15 residues. Unmatched junction bases numbered 4, after V lost 1 base and J lost 4 bases. The germline gives CDR1 SGHTA, CDR2 FQGNSA. The CDR3 nucleotides are TGTGCCAGCAGCTTAGTTCTAGCGGGTTCAGATACGCAGTATTTT. This codes for CASSLVLAGSDTQYF.

The chain is built from TRBV28 and TRBJ2-1; TRBD1 or TRBD2 may be the D gene (5 bases each). The CDR3 has 14 amino acids. Germline V CDR1 and CDR2: MDHEN, SYDVKM. With 7 bases removed from V and 9 bases from J, the gap between germline ends came to 19 bases. The chain's CDR3 is CASTTVGDSGEQFF. Written as DNA, the CDR3 is TGTGCCAGCACCACGGTGGGGGATTCCGGTGAGCAGTTCTTC.

This clonotype was counted a few times. The rearrangement uses TRBV4-3 and TRBJ2-3; D is tentatively TRBD1 or TRBD2 (5 bases each). This CDR3 has 15 amino acids. CDR1 is LGHNA and CDR2 is YSLEER in the germline V gene. V lost 1 base, J lost 4 bases, and 12 bases lay in between. The DNA for the CDR3 is TGCGCCAGCAGCCAAGTCGAGGGGAGTTCAGATACGCAGTATTTT. Translating it yields CASSQVEGSSDTQYF.

This clonotype was found a few times. The chain has TRBV6-1 and TRBJ1-1, with D possibly TRBD1 on 6 matching bases. This CDR3 is built from 14 residues. Germline V gene lookup returns CDR1 MNHNS and CDR2 SASEGT. Between the trimmed V and J ends, which lost 5 bases and 4 bases, there was a span of 14 bases. The chain's CDR3 is CASSLGGSGTEAFF. CDR3 bases: TGTGCCAGCAGTCTAGGGGGTTCCGGCACTGAAGCTTTCTTT.

This clonotype was detected a few times. The chain combines TRBV5-1 with TRBJ2-7; no definite D call. The V end lost 2 bases, the J end lost 0 bases, and 6 bases lay between the germline ends. Germline-derived CDR1 and CDR2 are SGHRS and YFSETQ. This CDR3 region has 13 residues. The CDR3 DNA is TGCGCCAGCAGCTTTTCGCCCTCCTACGAGCAGTACTTC. This translates into CASSFSPSYEQYF.

This clonotype was counted a few times. The chain carries TRBV5-1 and TRBJ2-1; 7 nucleotides line up with TRBD2. Trimming cost V 0 bases and J 12 bases; bases outside gene matches: 6. CDR1 is SGHRS, CDR2 YFSETQ, per germline. CDR3 length: 13 residues. The CDR3 region has the DNA TGCGCCAGCAGCTTGGGAACGACGGGAGGGCAGTTCTTC. This codes for CASSLGTTGGQFF.